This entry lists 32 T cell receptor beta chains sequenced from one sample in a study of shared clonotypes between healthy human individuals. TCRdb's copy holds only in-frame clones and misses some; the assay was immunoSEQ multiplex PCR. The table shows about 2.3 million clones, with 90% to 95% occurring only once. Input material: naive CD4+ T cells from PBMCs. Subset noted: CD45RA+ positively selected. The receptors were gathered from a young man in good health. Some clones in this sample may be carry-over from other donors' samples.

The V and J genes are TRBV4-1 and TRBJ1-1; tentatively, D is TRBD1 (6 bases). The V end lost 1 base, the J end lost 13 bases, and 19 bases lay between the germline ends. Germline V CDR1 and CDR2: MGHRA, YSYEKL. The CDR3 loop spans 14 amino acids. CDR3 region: CASSQVLSEGGFFF. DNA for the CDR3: TGCGCCAGCAGCCAAGTATTATCTGAGGGGGGTTTTTTCTTT.

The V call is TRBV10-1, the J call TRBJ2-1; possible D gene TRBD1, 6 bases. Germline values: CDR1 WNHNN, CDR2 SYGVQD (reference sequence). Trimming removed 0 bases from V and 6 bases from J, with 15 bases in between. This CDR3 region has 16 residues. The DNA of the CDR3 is TGCGCCAGCAGTGAGTCGAAGGGGGTCCCCTTCAATGAGCAGTTCTTC. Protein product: CASSESKGVPFNEQFF.

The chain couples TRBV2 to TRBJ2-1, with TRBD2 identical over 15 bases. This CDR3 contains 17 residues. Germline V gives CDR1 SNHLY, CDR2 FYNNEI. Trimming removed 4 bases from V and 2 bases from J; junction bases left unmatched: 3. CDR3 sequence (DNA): TGTGCCAGCAGTGGCAGGACTAGCGGGAGGGCCTACAATGAGCAGTTCTTC. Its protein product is CASSGRTSGRAYNEQFF. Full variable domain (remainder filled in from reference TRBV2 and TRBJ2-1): EPEVTQTPSHQVTQMGQEVILRCVPISNHLYFYWYRQILGQKVEFLVSFYNNEISEKSEIFDDQFSVERPDGSNFTLKIRSTKLEDSAMYFCASSGRTSGRAYNEQFFGPGTRLTVL.

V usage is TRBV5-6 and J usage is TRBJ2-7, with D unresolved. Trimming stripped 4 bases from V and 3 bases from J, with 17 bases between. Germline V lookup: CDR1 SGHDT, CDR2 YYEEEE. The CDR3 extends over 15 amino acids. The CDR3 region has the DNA TGTGCCAGCAGCCCCCGCGACCCAAGAATCTACGAGCAGTACTTC. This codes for CASSPRDPRIYEQYF.

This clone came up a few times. The CDR3 DNA follows: TGTGCCAGCAGTGAATTCCAGGGTGGTGAAGCTTTCTTT. Its translation: CASSEFQGGEAFF. J is TRBJ1-1 and V is TRBV2; D is possibly TRBD1 (5 bases). The germline CDR1 and CDR2 sequences are SNHLY and FYNNEI. The CDR3 loop spans 13 amino acids. Between the trimmed V and J ends, which lost 2 bases and 7 bases, there was a span of 11 bases.

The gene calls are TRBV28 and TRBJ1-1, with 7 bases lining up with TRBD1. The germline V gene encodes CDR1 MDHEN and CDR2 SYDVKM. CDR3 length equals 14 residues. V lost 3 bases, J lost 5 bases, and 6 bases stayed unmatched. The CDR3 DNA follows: TGTGCCAGCAGTTTTTCGCAGGGGGTTACTGAAGCTTTCTTT. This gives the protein CASSFSQGVTEAFF.

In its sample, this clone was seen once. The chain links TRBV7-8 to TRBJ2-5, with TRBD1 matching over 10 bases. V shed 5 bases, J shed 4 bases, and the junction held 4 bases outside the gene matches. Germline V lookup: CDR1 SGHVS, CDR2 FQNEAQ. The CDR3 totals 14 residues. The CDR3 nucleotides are TGTGCCAGCAGCGAAGGGACAGGGGCAGAGACCCAGTACTTC. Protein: CASSEGTGAETQYF.

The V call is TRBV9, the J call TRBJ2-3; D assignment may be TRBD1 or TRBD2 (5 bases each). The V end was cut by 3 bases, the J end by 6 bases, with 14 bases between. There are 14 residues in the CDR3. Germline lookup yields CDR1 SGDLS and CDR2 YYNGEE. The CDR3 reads CASSADWGLDTQYF. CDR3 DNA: TGTGCCAGCAGCGCCGATTGGGGGTTGGATACGCAGTATTTT.

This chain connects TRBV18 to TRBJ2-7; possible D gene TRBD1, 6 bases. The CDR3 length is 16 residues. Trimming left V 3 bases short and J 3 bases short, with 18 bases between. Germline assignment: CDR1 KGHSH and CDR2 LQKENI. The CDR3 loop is CASSPQQGRLGYEQYF. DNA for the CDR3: TGTGCCAGCTCACCTCAACAGGGCCGCTTGGGCTACGAGCAGTACTTC.

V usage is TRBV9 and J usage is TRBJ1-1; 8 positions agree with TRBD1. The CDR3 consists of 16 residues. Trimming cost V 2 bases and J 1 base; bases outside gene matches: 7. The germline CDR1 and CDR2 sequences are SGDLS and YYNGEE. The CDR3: CASSVRDRGANTEAFF. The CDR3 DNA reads TGTGCCAGCAGCGTGCGCGACAGGGGCGCGAACACTGAAGCTTTCTTT.

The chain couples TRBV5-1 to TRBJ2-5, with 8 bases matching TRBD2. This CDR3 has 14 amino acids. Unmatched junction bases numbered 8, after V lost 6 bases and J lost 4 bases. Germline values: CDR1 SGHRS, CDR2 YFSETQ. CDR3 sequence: CASKVPGGGETQYF. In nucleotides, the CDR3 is TGCGCCAGCAAAGTCCCGGGAGGGGGAGAGACCCAGTACTTC.

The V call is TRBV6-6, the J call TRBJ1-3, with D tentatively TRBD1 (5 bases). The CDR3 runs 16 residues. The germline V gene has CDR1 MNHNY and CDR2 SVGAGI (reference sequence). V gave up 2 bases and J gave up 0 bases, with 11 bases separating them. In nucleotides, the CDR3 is TGTGCCAGCAGTTACATGGGACTGCACTCTGGAAACACCATATATTTT. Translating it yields CASSYMGLHSGNTIYF.

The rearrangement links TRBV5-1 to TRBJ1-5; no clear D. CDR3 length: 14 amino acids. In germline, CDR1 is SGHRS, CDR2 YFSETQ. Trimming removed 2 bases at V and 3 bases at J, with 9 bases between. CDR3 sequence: CASSFDGANQPQHF. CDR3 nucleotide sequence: TGCGCCAGCAGCTTTGACGGAGCCAATCAGCCCCAGCATTTT. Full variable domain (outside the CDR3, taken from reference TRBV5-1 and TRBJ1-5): KAGVTQTPRYLIKTRGQQVTLSCSPISGHRSVSWYQQTPGQGLQFLFEYFSETQRNKGNFPGRFSGRQFSNSRSEMNVSTLELGDSALYLCASSFDGANQPQHFGDGTRLSIL.

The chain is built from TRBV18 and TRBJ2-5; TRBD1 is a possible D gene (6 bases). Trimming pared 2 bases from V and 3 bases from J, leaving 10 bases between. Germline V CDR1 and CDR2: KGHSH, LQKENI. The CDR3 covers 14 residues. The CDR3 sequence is CASSPKAGEETQYF. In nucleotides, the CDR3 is TGTGCCAGCTCACCAAAGGCAGGGGAAGAGACCCAGTACTTC. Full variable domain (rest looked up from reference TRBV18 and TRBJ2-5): NAGVMQNPRHLVRRRGQEARLRCSPMKGHSHVYWYRQLPEEGLKFMVYLQKENIIDESGMPKERFSAEFPKEGPSILRIQQVVRGDSAAYFCASSPKAGEETQYFGPGTRLLVL.

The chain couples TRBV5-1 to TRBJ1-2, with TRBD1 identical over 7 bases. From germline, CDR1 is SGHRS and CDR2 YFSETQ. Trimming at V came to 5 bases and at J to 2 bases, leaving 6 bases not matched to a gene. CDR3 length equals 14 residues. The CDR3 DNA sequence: TGCGCCAGCAGTCGGACAGGAGGGAACTATGGCTACACCTTC. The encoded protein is CASSRTGGNYGYTF.

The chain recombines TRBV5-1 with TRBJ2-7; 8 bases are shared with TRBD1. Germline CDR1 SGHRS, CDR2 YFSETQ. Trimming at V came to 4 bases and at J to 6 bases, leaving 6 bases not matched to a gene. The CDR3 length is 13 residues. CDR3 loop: CASSRGTGSEQYF. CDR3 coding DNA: TGCGCCAGCAGCAGAGGGACAGGTTCCGAGCAGTACTTC.

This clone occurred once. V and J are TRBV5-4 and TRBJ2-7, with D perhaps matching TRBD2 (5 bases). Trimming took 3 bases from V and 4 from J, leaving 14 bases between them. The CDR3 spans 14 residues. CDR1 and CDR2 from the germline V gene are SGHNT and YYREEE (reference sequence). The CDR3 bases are TGTGCCAGCAGCTCGCCGGGGTCCACGTACGAGCAGTACTTC. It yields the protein CASSSPGSTYEQYF.

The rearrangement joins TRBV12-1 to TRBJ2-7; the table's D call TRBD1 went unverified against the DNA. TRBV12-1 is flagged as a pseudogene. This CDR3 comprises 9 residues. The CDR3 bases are TGTACAGGGTTGTGTGAGCAGTACTTC. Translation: CTGLCEQYF.

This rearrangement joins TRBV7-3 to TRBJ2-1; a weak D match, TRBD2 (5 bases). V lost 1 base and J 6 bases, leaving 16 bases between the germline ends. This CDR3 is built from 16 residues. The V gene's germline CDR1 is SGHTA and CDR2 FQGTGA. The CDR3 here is CASSLSGPFEGNEQFF. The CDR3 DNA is TGTGCCAGCAGCTTAAGTGGACCCTTCGAGGGCAATGAGCAGTTCTTC.

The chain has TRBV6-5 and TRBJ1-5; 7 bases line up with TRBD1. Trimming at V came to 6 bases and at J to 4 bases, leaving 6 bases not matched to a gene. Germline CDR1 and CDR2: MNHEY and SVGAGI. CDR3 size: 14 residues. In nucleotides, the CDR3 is TGTGCCAGCAGCCAGGGACAGCCTAATCAGCCCCAGCATTTT. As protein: CASSQGQPNQPQHF.

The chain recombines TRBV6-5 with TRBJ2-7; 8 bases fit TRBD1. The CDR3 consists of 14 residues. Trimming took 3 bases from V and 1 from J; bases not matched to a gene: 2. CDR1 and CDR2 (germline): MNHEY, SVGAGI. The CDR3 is CASSYRTGSYEQYF. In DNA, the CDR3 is TGTGCCAGCAGTTATCGGACAGGGTCCTACGAGCAGTACTTC.

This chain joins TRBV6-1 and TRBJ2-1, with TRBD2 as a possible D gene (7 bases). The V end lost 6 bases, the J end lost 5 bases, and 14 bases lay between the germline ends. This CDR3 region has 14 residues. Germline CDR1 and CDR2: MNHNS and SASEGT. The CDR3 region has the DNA TGTGCCAGCAGGGGGGCGGGAGCTCACAATGAGCAGTTCTTC. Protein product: CASRGAGAHNEQFF.

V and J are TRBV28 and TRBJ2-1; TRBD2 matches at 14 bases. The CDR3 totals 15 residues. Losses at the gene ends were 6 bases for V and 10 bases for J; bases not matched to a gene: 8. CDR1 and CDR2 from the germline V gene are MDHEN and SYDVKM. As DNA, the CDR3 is TGTGCCAGCAGCTCCGGGACTAGCGGGAGAAGAGAGCAGTTCTTC. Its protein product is CASSSGTSGRREQFF.

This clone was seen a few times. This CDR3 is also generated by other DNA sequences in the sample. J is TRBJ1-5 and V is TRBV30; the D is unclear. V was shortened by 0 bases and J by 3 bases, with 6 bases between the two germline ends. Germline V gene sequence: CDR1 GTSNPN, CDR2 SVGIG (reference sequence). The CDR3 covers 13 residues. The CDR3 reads CAWSVKVNQPQHF. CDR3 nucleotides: TGTGCCTGGAGTGTAAAGGTCAATCAGCCCCAGCATTTT.

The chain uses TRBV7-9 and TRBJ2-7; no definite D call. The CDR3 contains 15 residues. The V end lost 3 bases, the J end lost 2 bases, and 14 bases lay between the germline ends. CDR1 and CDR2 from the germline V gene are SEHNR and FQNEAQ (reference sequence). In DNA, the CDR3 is TGTGCCAGCAGCTTCCGTGAGGACGGAGCCTACGAGCAGTACTTC. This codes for CASSFREDGAYEQYF.

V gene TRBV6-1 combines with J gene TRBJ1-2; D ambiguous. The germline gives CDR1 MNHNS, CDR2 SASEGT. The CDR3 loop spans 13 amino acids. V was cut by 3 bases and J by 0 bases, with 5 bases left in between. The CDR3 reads CASSEYTNYGYTF. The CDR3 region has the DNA TGTGCCAGCAGTGAGTACACTAACTATGGCTACACCTTC.

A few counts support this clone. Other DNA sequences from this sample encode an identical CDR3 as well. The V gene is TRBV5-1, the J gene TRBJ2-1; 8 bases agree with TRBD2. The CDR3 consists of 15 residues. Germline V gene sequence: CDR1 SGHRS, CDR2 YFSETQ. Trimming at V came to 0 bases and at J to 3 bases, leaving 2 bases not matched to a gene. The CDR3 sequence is CASSLGLAFYNEQFF. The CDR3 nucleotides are TGCGCCAGCAGCTTGGGACTAGCGTTCTACAATGAGCAGTTCTTC.

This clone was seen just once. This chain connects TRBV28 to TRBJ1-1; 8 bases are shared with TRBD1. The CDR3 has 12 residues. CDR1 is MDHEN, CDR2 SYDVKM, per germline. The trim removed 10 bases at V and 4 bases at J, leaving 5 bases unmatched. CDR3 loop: CATSQGGTEAFF. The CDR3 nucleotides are TGTGCCACCTCACAGGGGGGCACTGAAGCTTTCTTT. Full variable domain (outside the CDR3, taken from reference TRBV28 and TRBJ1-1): DVKVTQSSRYLVKRTGEKVFLECVQDMDHENMFWYRQDPGLGLRLIYFSYDVKMKEKGDIPEGYSVSREKKERFSLILESASTNQTSMYLCATSQGGTEAFFGQGTRLTVV.

The CDR3 nucleotides read TGTGCCAGCAGCTTAGGGGCTGGGGGGGGAGTTGAAAAACTGTTTTTT. It yields the protein CASSLGAGGGVEKLFF. The chain combines TRBV7-6 with TRBJ1-4, with a tentative D call TRBD1 (5 bases). The CDR3 totals 16 residues. Trimming took 1 base from V and 7 from J, leaving 16 bases between them. Germline-derived CDR1 and CDR2 are SGHVS and FNYEAQ.

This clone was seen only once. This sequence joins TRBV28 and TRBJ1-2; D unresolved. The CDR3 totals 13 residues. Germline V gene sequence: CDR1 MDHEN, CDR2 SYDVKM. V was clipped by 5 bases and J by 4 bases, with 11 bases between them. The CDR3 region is CASSPREGYGYTF. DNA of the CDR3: TGTGCCAGCAGTCCCCGGGAGGGCTATGGCTACACCTTC.

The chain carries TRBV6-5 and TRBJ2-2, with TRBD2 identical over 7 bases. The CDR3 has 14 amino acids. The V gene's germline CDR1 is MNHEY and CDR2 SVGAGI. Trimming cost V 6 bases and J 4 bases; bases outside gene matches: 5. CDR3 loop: CASSLPGGTGELFF. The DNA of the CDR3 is TGTGCCAGCAGCTTACCGGGAGGCACCGGGGAGCTGTTTTTT.

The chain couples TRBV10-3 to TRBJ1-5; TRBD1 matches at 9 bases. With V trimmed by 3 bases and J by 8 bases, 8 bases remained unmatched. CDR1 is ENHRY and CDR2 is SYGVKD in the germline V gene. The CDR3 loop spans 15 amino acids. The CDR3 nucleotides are TGTGCCATCAGTGATACGGACAGGGGAACGGAGCCCCAGCATTTT. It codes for CAISDTDRGTEPQHF.